This TCR beta chain was observed in a study of blood T cell repertoires in COVID-19. Overall study: PBMCs, B-cell-depleted T cells, or T cells were the source of the cDNA or gDNA that made up the material.

V was clipped by 0 bases and J by 1 base, with 13 bases between them. This CDR3 has 16 amino acids. Germline CDR1 and CDR2: SGHTS and YDEGEE. Original methodology: Estimates of nucleated cell counts were drawn from the amplification of reference gene primers. Data came from immunoSEQ multiplex PCR; TCRdb stores just in-frame clones and leaves some out. From that table come the V and J calls and clone size; the DNA was used to work out D and trimming. The top ten hold about 19% of the sample, which has fewer than 90,000 clones, 80% seen once. The material sequenced was peripheral blood. This TCR came from a woman at least 80 years old with acute or convalescent COVID-19. The chain uses TRBV5-8 and TRBJ1-1; D might be TRBD1 (5 bases). Here the CDR3 DNA reads TGTGCCAGCAGCTTGGGAATGACAGCCGAGAACACTGAAGCTTTCTTT. It codes for CASSLGMTAENTEAFF.